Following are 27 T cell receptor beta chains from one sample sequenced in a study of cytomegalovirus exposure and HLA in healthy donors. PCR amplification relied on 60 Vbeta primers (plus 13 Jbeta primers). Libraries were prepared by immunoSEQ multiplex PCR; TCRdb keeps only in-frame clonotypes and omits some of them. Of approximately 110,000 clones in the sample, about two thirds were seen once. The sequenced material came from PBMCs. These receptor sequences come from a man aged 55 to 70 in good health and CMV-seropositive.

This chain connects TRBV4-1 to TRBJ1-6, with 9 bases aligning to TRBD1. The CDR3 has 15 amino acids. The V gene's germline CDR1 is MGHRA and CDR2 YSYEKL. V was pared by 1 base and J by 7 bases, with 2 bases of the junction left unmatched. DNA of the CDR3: TGCGCCAGCAGCCAAGTGGGGACAGGGAATTCACCCCTCCACTTT. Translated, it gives CASSQVGTGNSPLHF.

CDR3 sequence reads: CAWSSGGSSGRTDTQYF. CDR3 nucleotides: TGTGCCTGGAGTTCTGGGGGGAGTAGCGGGCGCACAGATACGCAGTATTTT. V is TRBV30 and J is TRBJ2-3, with 7 bases identical to TRBD2. Germline assignment: CDR1 GTSNPN and CDR2 SVGIG (reference sequence). The V and J ends lost 2 bases and 1 base, in that order; junction bases with no gene match: 12. The CDR3 is 17 amino acids.

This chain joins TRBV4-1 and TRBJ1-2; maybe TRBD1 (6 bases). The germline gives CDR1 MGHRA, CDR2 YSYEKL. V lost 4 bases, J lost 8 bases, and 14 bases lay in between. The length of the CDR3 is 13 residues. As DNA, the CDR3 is TGCGCCAGCAGCCTCAGGGGTCCCTTCGGCTACACCTTC. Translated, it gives CASSLRGPFGYTF.

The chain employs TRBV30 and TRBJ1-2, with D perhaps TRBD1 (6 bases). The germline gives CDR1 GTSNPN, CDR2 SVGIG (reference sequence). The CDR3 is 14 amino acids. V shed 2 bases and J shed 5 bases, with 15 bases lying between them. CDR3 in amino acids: CAWSIGQSLYGYTF. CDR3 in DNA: TGTGCCTGGAGTATAGGACAGAGCCTGTATGGCTACACCTTC.

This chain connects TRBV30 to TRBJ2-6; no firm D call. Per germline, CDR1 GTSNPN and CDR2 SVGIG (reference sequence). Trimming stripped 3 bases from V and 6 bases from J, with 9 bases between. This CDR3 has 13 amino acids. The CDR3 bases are TGTGCCTGGAGGGGCCGTGTGGCCAACGTCCTGACTTTC. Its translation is CAWRGRVANVLTF.

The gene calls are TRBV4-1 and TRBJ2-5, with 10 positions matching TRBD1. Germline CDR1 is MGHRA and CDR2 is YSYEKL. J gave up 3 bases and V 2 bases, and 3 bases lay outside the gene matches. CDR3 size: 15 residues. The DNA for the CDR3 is TGCGCCAGCAGCCAAAGGGACAGGGGTGAAGAGACCCAGTACTTC. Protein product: CASSQRDRGEETQYF.

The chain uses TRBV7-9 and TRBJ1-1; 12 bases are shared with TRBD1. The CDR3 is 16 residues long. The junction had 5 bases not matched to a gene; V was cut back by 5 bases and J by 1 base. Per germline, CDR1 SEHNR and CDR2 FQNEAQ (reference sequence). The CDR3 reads CASSPRDRGRNTEAFF. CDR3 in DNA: TGTGCCAGCAGCCCACGGGACAGGGGGCGGAACACTGAAGCTTTCTTT. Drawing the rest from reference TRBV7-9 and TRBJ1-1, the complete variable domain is DTGVSQNPRHKITKRGQNVTFRCDPISEHNRLYWYRQTLGQGPEFLTYFQNEAQLEKSRLLSDRFSAERPKGSFSTLEIQRTEQGDSAMYLCASSPRDRGRNTEAFFGQGTRLTVV.

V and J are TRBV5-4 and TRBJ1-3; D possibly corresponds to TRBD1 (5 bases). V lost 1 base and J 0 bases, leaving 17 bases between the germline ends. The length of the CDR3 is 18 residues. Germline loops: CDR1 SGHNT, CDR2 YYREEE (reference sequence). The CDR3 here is CASSLNPTGFSSGNTIYF. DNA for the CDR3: TGTGCCAGCAGCTTGAACCCCACAGGTTTCAGCTCTGGAAACACCATATATTTT.

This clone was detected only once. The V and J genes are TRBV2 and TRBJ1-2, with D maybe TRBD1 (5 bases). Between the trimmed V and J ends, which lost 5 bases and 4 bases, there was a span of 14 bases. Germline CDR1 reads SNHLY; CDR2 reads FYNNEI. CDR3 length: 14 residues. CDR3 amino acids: CASSPVREGYGYTF. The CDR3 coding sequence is TGTGCCAGCAGTCCTGTCAGGGAGGGCTATGGCTACACCTTC.

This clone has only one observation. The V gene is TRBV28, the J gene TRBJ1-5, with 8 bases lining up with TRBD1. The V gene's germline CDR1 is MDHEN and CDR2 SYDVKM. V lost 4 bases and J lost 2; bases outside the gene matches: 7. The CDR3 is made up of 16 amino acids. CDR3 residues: CASSSDRVVGNQPQHF. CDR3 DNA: TGTGCCAGCAGTTCGGACAGGGTGGTTGGCAATCAGCCCCAGCATTTT.

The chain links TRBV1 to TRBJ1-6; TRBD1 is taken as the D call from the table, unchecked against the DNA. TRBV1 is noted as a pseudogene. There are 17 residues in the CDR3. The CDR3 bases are TGCACCAGCAGCCGACAGGGGCTGGCGCGAGATAATTCACCCCTCCACTTT. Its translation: CTSSRQGLARDNSPLHF.

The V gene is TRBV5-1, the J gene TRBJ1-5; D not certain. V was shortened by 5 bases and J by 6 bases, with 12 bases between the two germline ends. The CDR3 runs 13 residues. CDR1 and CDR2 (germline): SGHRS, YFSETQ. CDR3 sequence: CASSQRGSQPQHF. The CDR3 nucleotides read TGCGCCAGCAGTCAACGGGGTAGTCAGCCCCAGCATTTT.

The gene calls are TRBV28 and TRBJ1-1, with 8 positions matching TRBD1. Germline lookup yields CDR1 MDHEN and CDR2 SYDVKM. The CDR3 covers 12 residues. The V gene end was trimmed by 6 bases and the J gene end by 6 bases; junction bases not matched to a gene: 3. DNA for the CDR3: TGTGCCAGCAGCAGGGGGCGGCCTGAAGCTTTCTTT. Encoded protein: CASSRGRPEAFF.

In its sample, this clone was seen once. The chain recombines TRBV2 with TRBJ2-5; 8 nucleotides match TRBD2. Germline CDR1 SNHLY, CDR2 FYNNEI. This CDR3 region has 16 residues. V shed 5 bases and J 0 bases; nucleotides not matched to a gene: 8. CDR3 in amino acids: CASSLQRGGNQETQYF. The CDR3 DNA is TGTGCCAGCAGTTTGCAGCGCGGGGGGAACCAAGAGACCCAGTACTTC.

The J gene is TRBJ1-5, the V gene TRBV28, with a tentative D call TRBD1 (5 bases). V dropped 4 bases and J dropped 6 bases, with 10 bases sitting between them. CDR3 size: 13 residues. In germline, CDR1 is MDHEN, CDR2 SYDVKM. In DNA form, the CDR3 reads TGTGCCAGCAGTTCCCTAAGGGGTCAGCCCCAGCATTTT. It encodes CASSSLRGQPQHF.

The CDR3 DNA is TGCGCCAGCAGCTTGTCACTTTACTACGAGCAGTACTTC. Translating gives CASSLSLYYEQYF. J is TRBJ2-7 and V is TRBV5-1; D call uncertain. This CDR3 contains 13 residues. The V gene lost 1 base and the J gene lost 3 bases, with 8 bases spanning the gap. Germline CDR1 reads SGHRS; CDR2 reads YFSETQ.

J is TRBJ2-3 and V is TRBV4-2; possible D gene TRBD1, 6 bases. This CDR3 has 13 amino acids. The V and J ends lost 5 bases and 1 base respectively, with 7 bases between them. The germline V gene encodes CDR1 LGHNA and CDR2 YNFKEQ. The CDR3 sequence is CASSEGGTDTQYF. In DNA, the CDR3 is TGTGCCAGCAGCGAGGGGGGCACAGATACGCAGTATTTT.

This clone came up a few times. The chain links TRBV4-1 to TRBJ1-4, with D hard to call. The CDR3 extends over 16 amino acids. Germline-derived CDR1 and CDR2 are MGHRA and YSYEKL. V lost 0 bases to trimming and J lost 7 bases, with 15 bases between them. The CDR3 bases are TGCGCCAGCAGCCAAGACTTCGGGAACGTACGTGAAAAACTGTTTTTT. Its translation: CASSQDFGNVREKLFF.

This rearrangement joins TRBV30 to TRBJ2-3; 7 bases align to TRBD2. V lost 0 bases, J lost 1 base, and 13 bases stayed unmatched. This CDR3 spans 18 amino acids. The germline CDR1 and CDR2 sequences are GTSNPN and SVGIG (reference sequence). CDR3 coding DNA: TGTGCCTGGAGTGTACCAGCGGGGTCCCTCCTGGGCACAGATACGCAGTATTTT. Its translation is CAWSVPAGSLLGTDTQYF.

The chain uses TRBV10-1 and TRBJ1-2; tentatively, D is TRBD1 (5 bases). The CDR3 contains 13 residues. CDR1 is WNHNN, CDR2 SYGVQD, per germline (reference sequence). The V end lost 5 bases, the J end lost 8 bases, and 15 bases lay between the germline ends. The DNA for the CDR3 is TGCGCCAGCAGTTCATCCGGGGGTGTCGGCTACACCTTC. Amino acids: CASSSSGGVGYTF.

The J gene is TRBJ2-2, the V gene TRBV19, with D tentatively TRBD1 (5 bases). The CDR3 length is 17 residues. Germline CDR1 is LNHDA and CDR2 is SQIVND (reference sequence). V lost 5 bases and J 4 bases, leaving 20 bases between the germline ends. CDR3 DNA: TGTGCCAGTAGTCCACTATATCCGGCAGGGTTCACCGGGGAGCTGTTTTTT. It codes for CASSPLYPAGFTGELFF. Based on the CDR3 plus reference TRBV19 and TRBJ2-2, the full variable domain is DGGITQSPKYLFRKEGQNVTLSCEQNLNHDAMYWYRQDPGQGLRLIYYSQIVNDFQKGDIAEGYSVSREKKESFPLTVTSAQKNPTAFYLCASSPLYPAGFTGELFFGEGSRLTVL.

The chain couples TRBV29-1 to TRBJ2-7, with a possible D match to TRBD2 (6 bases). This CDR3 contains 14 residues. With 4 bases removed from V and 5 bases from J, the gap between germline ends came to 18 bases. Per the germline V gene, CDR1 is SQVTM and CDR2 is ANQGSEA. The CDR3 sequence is CSVVGVGTLDEQYF. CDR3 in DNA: TGCAGCGTTGTGGGGGTAGGGACTTTAGACGAGCAGTACTTC.

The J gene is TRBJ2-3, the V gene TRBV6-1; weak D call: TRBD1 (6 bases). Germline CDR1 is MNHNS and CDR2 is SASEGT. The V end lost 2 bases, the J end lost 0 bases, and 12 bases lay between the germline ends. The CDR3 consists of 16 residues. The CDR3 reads CASSEWDTASTDTQYF. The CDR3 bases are TGTGCCAGCAGTGAATGGGACACCGCTAGCACAGATACGCAGTATTTT.

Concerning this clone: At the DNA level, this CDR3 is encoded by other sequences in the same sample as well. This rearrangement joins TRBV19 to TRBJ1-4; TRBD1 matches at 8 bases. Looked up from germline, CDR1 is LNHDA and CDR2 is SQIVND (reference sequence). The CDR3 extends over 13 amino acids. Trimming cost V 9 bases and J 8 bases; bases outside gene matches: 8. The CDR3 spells CASRDRGGEKLFF. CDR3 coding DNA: TGTGCCAGCAGAGACAGGGGTGGGGAAAAACTGTTTTTT.

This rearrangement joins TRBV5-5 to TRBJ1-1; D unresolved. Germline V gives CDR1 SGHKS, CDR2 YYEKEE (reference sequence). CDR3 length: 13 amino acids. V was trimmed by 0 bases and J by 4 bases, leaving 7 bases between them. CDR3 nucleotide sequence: TGTGCCAGCAGCTTGGCGGGATCCACTGAAGCTTTCTTT. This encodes CASSLAGSTEAFF.

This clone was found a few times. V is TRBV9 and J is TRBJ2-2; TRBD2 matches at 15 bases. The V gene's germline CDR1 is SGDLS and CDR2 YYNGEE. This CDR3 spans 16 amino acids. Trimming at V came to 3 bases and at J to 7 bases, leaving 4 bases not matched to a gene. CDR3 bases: TGTGCCAGCAGCGCGGGACTAGCGGGGGGCATCGGGGAGCTGTTTTTT. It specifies CASSAGLAGGIGELFF.

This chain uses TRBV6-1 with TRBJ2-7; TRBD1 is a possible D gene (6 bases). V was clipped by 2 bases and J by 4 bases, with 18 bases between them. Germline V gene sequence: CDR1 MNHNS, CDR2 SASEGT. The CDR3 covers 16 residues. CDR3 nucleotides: TGTGCCAGCAGTGAAAGGGGGTGGCCCATCTTGTACGAGCAGTACTTC. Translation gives CASSERGWPILYEQYF.